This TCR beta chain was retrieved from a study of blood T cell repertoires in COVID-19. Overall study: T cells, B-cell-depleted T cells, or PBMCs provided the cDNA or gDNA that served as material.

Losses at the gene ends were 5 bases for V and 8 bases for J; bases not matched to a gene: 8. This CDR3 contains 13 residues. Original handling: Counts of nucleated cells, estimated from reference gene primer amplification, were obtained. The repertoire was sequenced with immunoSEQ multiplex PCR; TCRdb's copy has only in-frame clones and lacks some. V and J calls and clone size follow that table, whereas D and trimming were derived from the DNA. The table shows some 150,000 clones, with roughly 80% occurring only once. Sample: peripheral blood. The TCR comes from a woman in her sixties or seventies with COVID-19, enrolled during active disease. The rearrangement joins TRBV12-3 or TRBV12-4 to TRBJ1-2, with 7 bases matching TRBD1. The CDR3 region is CASSEKGAGGYTF. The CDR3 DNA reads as TGTGCCAGCAGTGAGAAGGGGGCGGGAGGCTACACCTTC.